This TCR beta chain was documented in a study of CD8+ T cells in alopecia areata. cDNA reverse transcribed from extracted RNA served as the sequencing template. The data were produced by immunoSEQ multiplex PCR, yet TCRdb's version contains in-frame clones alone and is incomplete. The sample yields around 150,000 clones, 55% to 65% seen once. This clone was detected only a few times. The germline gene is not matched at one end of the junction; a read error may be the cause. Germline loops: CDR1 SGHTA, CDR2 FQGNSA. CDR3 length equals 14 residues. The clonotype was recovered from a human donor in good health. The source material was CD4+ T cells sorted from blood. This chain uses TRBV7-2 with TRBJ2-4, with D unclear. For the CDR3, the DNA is TGTGCCAGCAGCTTAGGGCAGGCCACAAACATTCAGTACTTC. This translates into CASSLGQATNIQYF.